Presented here are 9 T cell receptor beta chains from one specimen sequenced in a study of regulatory T cells in long-lasting Graves disease. Arm-PCR of CDR3 regions with iRepertoire HTBI primers generated TCR beta libraries. TCRdb re-called the multiplex PCR reads with MiXCR, one entry per CDR3 protein. The sample lists 510,000 or so distinct CDR3 sequences, more than 10% occurring once. Time point of the sample: newly diagnosed GD, antithyroid drugs for less than 3 months. PBMC RNA was the source of the TCR library. These data were also filed under a second study, of T cells in Graves' hyperthyroidism and ophthalmopathy.

The source material was peripheral blood mononuclear cells (PBMCs), sampled at new diagnosis, from a patient treated with antithyroid drugs. These receptors were taken from a woman under 40 with Graves disease.

This clonotype showed up just a few times. The chain is built from TRBV20-1 and TRBJ2-1; TRBD2 matches 16 bases. V gave up 6 bases and J gave up 9 bases; unmatched junction bases: 8. The CDR3 is 15 residues long. Germline-derived CDR1 and CDR2 are DFQATT and SNEGSKA (reference sequence). The CDR3 DNA reads TGCAGTGCCGCGGGGGGGACTAGCGGGAGGGTTGAGCAGTTCTTC. It is translated as CSAAGGTSGRVEQFF.

The sample holds many counts of this clonotype. V is TRBV20-1 and J is TRBJ1-6; D not certain. Germline V CDR1 and CDR2: DFQATT, SNEGSKA (reference sequence). Trimming pared 6 bases from V and 7 bases from J, leaving 13 bases between. This CDR3 has 13 residues. This CDR3 is CSAQKQANSPLHF. As DNA, the CDR3 is TGCAGTGCGCAGAAGCAGGCCAATTCACCCCTCCACTTT.

There are many counts of this clonotype. The chain has TRBV3-1 and TRBJ2-2, with no clear D. The CDR3 consists of 14 residues. Germline CDR1 LGHDT, CDR2 YNNKEL (reference sequence). The V gene lost 1 base and the J gene lost 1 base, with 4 bases spanning the gap. CDR3 in DNA: TGTGCCAGCAGCCAAGTGAAGAACACCGGGGAGCTGTTTTTT. Its translation is CASSQVKNTGELFF. Looking up the rest from reference TRBV3-1 and TRBJ2-2 gives the full variable domain: DTAVSQTPKYLVTQMGNDKSIKCEQNLGHDTMYWYKQDSKKFLKIMFSYNNKELIINETVPNRFSPKSPDKAHLNLHINSLELGDSAVYFCASSQVKNTGELFFGEGSRLTVL.

As for this clonotype: This may be a read error: a much more frequent sequence differs by one nucleotide. This rearrangement joins TRBV18 to TRBJ2-2; the match to TRBD1 covers 7 bases. Losses at the gene ends were 5 bases for V and 7 bases for J; bases not matched to a gene: 4. The length of the CDR3 is 13 residues. Germline CDR1 reads KGHSH; CDR2 reads LQKENI. CDR3 loop: CASSSTGNGELFF. The DNA of the CDR3 is TGTGCCAGCTCATCGACAGGGAACGGGGAGCTGTTTTTT.

This clonotype has ten or more counts. The chain is built from TRBV18 and TRBJ2-7; TRBD1 agrees at 7 bases. There are 15 residues in the CDR3. The V gene end was trimmed by 3 bases and the J gene end by 3 bases; junction bases not matched to a gene: 8. The germline V gene has CDR1 KGHSH and CDR2 LQKENI. CDR3 amino acids: CASSPWTGASYEQYF. The CDR3 nucleotides are TGTGCCAGCTCACCGTGGACAGGCGCAAGCTACGAGCAGTACTTC.

This clonotype appeared many times. This chain connects TRBV12-3 or TRBV12-4 to TRBJ2-3; tentatively, D is TRBD2 (5 bases). The V and J ends lost 9 bases and 8 bases respectively, with 18 bases between them. CDR3 length: 13 residues. The CDR3 nucleotides are TGTGCCAGTACCGCGCCTCTAGCCGGTACGCAGTATTTT. Translating gives CASTAPLAGTQYF.

This clonotype appeared many times. The genes are TRBV18 and TRBJ2-3; D is unresolved. Germline V gene lookup returns CDR1 KGHSH and CDR2 LQKENI. This CDR3 region has 14 residues. With 6 bases removed from V and 6 bases from J, the gap between germline ends came to 16 bases. This CDR3 is CASSTYASGDTQYF. In nucleotides, the CDR3 is TGTGCCAGCTCCACATATGCCAGTGGGGATACGCAGTATTTT.

The V call is TRBV6-1, the J call TRBJ1-6; tentative D call: TRBD1 (6 bases). CDR1 is MNHNS, CDR2 SASEGT, per germline. The CDR3 spans 14 residues. The V and J ends lost 10 bases and 2 bases respectively, with 12 bases between them. The CDR3 is CATARGTYNSPLHF. The CDR3 bases are TGTGCCACCGCTAGGGGGACCTATAATTCACCCCTCCACTTT.

This clonotype was counted a few times. V and J are TRBV19 and TRBJ2-6, with D uncertain. The germline CDR1 and CDR2 sequences are LNHDA and SQIVND (reference sequence). The CDR3 has 13 residues. V was shortened by 5 bases and J by 2 bases, with 4 bases between the two germline ends. This CDR3 is CASSVTGANVLTF. Here the CDR3 DNA reads TGTGCCAGTAGTGTAACTGGGGCCAACGTCCTGACTTTC.